This TCR beta chain appears in the sequencing data of a study of human T cells and chemical hapten exposure. Study summary: Sensitization employed 2% DPC on about 2 cm by about 2 cm of upper inner arm skin. In the approximately 25-week study, patients were dosed weekly with diphenylcyclopropenone on the scalp throughout.

Of note for this clonotype: No antigen is known for it.

The V end lost 8 bases, the J end lost 1 base, and 10 bases lay between the germline ends. The CDR3 contains 13 residues. The germline V gene encodes CDR1 SEHNR and CDR2 FQNEAQ (reference sequence). TCRdb analysed the RACE reads with MiXCR anew, one entry per CDR3 protein. The table lists some 88,000 distinct CDR3 sequences, about 11% of them singletons, with less than 2.5% in the top ten. Study observations and caveats: Alopecia affecting every donor means their immune response may not match healthy people's.

Time point: patch test 2, 6 weeks after DPC sensitization. Treatment reported: therapeutic diphenylcyclopropenone sensitization with weekly scalp DPC. Extraction of total RNA was performed on unfractionated whole blood. This chain connects TRBV7-9 to TRBJ2-3; D perhaps matches TRBD2 (6 bases). This specimen was whole blood, taken in connection with sensitization to the hapten diphenylcyclopropenone (DPC). The TCR was taken from a man between 40 and 49 years old with alopecia areata. Some clones in this sample may be carry-over from other donors' samples. CDR3 residues: CASRWGGTDTQYF. The CDR3, as DNA: TGTGCCAGCCGCTGGGGGGGCACAGATACGCAGTATTTT. The entire variable domain, with the rest obtained from reference TRBV7-9 and TRBJ2-3, is as follows: DTGVSQNPRHKITKRGQNVTFRCDPISEHNRLYWYRQTLGQGPEFLTYFQNEAQLEKSRLLSDRFSAERPKGSFSTLEIQRTEQGDSAMYLCASRWGGTDTQYFGPGTRLTVL.